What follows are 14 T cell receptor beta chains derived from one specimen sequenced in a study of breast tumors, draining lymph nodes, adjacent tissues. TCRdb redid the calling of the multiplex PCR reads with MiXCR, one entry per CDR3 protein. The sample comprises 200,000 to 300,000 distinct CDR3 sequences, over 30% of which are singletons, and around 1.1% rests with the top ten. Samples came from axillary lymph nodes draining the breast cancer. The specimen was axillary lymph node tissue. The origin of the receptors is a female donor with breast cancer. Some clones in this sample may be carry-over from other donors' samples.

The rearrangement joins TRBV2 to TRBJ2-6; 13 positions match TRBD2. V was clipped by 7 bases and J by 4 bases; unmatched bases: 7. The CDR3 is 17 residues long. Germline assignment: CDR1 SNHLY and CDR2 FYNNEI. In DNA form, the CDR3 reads TGTGCCAGCACTGGACTAGCGGGAGACACCGGGGCCAACGTCCTGACTTTC. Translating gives CASTGLAGDTGANVLTF.

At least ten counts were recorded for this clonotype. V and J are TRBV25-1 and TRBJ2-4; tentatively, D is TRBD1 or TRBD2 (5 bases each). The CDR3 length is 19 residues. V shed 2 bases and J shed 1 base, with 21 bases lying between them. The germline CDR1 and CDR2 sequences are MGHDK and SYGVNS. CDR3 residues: CASSEEGLGLPSAKNIQYF. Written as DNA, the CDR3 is TGTGCCAGCAGTGAAGAGGGGTTGGGCCTCCCCTCGGCCAAAAACATTCAGTACTTC.

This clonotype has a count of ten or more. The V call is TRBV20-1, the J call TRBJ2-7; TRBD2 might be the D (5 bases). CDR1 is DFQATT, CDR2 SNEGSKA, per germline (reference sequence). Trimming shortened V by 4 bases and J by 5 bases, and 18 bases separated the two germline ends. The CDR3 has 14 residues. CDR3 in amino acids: CSAIGLLVDHEQYF. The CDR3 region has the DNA TGCAGTGCTATCGGACTTCTCGTGGACCACGAGCAGTACTTC.

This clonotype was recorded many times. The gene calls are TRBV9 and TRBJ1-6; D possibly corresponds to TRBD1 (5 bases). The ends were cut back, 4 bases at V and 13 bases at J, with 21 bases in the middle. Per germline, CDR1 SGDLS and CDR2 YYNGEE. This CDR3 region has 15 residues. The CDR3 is CASSQKDKAFPPLHF. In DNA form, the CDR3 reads TGTGCCAGCAGCCAGAAGGACAAGGCGTTTCCCCCCCTCCACTTT.

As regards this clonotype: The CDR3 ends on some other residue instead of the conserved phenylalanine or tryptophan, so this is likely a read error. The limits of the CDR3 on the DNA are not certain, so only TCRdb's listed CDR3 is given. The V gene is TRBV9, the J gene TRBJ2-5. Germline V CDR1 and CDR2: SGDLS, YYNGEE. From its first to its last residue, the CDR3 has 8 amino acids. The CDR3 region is CASSVGSS.

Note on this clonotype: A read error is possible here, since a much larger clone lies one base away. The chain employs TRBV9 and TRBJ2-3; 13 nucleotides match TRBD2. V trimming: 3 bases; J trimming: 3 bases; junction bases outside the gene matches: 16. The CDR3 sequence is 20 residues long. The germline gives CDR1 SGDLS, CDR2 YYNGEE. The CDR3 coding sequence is TGTGCCAGCAGCGCCCCTGTCACTAGCGGGAGGGGTATGGGGACAGATACGCAGTATTTT. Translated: CASSAPVTSGRGMGTDTQYF.

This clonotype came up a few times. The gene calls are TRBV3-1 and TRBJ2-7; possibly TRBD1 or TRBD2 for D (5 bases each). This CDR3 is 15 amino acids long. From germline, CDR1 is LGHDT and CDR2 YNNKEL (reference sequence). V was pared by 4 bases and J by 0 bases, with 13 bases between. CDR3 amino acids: CASSRSGLSSYEQYF. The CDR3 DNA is TGTGCCAGCAGCCGGTCGGGGCTCAGCTCCTACGAGCAGTACTTC.

The CDR3 here is CASRTSYVETQYF. The CDR3 DNA sequence: TGTGCCAGCAGGACTAGTTATGTAGAGACCCAGTACTTC. The J gene is TRBJ2-5, the V gene TRBV5-5; the D gene is possibly TRBD2 (6 bases). The ends were cut back, 5 bases at V and 4 bases at J, with 12 bases in the middle. CDR1 is SGHKS, CDR2 YYEKEE, per germline (reference sequence). This CDR3 is 13 amino acids long.

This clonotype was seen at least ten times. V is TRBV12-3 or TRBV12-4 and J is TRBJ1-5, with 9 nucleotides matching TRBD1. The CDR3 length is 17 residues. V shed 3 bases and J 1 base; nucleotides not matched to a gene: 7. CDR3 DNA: TGTGCCAGCAGTTTCGAGGGAGGGACAGGGAGCAATCAGCCCCAGCATTTT. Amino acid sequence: CASSFEGGTGSNQPQHF.

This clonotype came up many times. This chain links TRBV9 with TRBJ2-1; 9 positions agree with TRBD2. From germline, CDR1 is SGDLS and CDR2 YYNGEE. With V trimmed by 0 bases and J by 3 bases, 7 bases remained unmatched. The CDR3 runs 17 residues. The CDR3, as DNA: TGTGCCAGCAGCGTAGTAGGCAGCGGGAGGAGCTACAATGAGCAGTTCTTC. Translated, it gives CASSVVGSGRSYNEQFF.

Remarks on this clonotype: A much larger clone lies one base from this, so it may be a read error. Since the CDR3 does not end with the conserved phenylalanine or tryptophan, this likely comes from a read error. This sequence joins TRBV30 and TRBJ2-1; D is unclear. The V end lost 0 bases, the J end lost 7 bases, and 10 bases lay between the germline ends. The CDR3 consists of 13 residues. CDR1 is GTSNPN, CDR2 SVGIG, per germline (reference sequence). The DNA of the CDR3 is TGTGCCTGGAGTGTCCTTAGCAGGAATGAGCAGTTCGTC. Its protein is CAWSVLSRNEQFV.

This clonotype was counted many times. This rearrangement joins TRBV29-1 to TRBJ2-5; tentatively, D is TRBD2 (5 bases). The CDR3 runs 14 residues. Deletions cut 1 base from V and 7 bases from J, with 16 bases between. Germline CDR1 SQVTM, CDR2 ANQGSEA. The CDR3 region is CSVEAGVGVGTQYF. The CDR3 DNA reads TGCAGCGTTGAAGCCGGAGTCGGGGTCGGGACCCAGTACTTC.

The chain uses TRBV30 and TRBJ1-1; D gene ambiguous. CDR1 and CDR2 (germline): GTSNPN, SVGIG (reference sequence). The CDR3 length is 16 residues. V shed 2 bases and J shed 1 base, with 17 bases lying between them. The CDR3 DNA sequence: TGTGCCTGGAGTCCCGACTCAATTTTCCGGAACACTGAAGCTTTCTTT. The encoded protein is CAWSPDSIFRNTEAFF.

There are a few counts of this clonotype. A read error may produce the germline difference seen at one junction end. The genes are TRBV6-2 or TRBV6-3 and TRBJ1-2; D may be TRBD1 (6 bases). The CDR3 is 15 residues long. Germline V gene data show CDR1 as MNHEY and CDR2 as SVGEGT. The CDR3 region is CASSHSKTGAAGYTF. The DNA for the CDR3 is TGTGCCAGCAGTCACTCGAAGACAGGAGCCGCGGGCTACACCTTC.